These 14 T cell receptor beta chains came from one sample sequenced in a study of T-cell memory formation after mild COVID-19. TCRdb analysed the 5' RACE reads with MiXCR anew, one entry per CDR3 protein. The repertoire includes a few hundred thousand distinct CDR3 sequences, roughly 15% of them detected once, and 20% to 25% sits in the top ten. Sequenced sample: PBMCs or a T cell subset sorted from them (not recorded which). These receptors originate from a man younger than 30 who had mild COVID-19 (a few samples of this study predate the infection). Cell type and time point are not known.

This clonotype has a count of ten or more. CDR3: CASSLASHEQYF. The CDR3 nucleotides are TGTGCCAGCAGCTTAGCTTCCCACGAGCAGTACTTC. The chain carries TRBV7-9 and TRBJ2-7, with D uncertain. V dropped 0 bases and J dropped 5 bases, with 5 bases sitting between them. The germline CDR1 and CDR2 sequences are SEHNR and FQNEAQ (reference sequence). The CDR3 loop spans 12 amino acids.

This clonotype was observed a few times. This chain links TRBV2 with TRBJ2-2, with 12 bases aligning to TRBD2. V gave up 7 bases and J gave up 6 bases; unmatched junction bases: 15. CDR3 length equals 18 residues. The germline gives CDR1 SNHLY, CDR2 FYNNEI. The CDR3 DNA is TGTGCCAGCACCCCGACTAGCGGGGGTTGGGGTTTCTCCGGGGAGCTGTTTTTT. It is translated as CASTPTSGGWGFSGELFF. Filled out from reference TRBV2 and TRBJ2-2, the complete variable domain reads EPEVTQTPSHQVTQMGQEVILRCVPISNHLYFYWYRQILGQKVEFLVSFYNNEISEKSEIFDDQFSVERPDGSNFTLKIRSTKLEDSAMYFCASTPTSGGWGFSGELFFGEGSRLTVL.

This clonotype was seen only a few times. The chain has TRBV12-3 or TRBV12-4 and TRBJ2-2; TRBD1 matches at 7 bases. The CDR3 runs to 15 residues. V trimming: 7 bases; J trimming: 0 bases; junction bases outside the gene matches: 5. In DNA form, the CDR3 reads TGTGCCAGCACCTTTGACAGGGCGAACACCGGGGAGCTGTTTTTT. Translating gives CASTFDRANTGELFF.

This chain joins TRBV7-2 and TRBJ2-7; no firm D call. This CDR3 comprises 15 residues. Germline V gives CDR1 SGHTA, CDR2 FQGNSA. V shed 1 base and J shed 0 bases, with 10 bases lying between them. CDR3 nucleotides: TGTGCCAGCAGCTTAGGATACGCAATCTCCTACGAGCAGTACGTC. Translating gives CASSLGYAISYEQYV.

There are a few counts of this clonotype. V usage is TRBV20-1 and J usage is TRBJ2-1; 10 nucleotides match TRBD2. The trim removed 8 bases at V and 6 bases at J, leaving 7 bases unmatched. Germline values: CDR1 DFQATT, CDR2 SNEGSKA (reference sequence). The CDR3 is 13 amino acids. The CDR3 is CSPLAGGFNEQFF. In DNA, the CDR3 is TGCAGTCCCTTAGCGGGGGGATTCAATGAGCAGTTCTTC.

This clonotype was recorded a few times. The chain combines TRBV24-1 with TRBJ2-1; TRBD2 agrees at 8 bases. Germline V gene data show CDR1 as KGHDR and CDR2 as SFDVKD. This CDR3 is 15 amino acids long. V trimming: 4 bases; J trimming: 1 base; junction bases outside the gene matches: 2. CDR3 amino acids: CATSDPGGSYNEQFF. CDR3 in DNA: TGTGCCACCAGTGACCCGGGGGGGTCCTACAATGAGCAGTTCTTC.

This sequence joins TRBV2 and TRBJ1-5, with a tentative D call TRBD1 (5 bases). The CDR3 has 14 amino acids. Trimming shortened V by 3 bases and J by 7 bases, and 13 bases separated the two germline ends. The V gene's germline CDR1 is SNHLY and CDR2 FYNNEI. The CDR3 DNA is TGTGCCAGCAGTGACGCCGGGCGGGGGCAGCCCCAGCATTTT. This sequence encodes CASSDAGRGQPQHF.

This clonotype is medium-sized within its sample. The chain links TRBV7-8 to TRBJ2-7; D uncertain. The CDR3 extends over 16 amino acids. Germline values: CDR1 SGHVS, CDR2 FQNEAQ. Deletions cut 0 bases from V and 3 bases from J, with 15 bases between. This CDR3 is CASSLALDPSGYEQYF. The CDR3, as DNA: TGTGCCAGCAGCTTAGCGCTCGACCCCTCGGGCTACGAGCAGTACTTC.

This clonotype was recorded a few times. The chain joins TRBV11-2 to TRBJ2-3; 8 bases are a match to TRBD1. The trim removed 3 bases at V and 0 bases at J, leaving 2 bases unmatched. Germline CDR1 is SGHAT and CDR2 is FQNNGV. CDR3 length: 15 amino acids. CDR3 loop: CASSFRQGSTDTQYF. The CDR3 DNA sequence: TGTGCCAGCAGCTTTCGACAGGGGAGCACAGATACGCAGTATTTT.

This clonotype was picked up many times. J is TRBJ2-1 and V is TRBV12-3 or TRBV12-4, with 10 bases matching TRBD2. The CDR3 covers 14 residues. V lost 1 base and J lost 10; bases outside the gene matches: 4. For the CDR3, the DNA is TGTGCCAGCAGTTTAGGGCTAGCGGGGGAAGAGCAGTTCTTC. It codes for CASSLGLAGEEQFF.

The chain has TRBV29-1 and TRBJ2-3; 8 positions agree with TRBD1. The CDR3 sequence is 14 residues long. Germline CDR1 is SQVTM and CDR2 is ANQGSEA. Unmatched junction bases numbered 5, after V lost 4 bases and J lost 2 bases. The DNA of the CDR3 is TGCAGCGTTGCGAGACAGGGGAACACAGATACGCAGTATTTT. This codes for CSVARQGNTDTQYF.

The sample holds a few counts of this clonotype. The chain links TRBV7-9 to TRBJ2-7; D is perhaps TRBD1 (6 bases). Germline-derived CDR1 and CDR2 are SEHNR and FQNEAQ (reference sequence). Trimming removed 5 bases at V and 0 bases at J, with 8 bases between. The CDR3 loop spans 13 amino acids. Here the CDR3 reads CASSPDSSYEQYV. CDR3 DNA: TGTGCCAGCAGCCCGGACAGCTCCTACGAGCAGTACGTC.

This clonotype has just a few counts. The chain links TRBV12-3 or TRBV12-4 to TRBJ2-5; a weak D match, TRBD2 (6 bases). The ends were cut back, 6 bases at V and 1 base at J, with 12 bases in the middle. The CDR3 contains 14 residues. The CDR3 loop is CASRDHGSQETQYF. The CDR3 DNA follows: TGTGCCAGCAGGGACCACGGGAGCCAAGAGACCCAGTACTTC.

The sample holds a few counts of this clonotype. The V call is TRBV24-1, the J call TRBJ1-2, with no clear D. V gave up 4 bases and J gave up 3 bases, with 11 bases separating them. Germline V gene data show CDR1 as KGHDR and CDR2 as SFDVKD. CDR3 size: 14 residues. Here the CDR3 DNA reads TGTGCCACCAGTGACTCTGACACATACTATGGCTACACCTTC. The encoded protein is CATSDSDTYYGYTF.